This entry is about one TCR beta chain. What it recognizes is unknown. Data came from immunoSEQ multiplex PCR; TCRdb stores just in-frame clones and leaves some out. The repertoire holds 150,000 to 200,000 clones, with roughly 86% as singletons. This entry comes from a study of cytomegalovirus exposure and HLA in healthy donors. Study-level points and caveats: Approximately 160 TCR beta chains were listed as cytomegalovirus-associated. In vitro assays verified that a few CMV-associated chains recognized CMV antigens specifically.

CDR3 length equals 14 residues. Germline V CDR1 and CDR2: SEHNR, FQNEAQ (reference sequence). Between the trimmed V and J ends, which lost 5 bases and 5 bases, there was a span of 13 bases. This chain uses TRBV7-9 with TRBJ2-4; D remains unclear. This sequence originates from a man aged 18 to 30 in good health and CMV-seropositive. The sample was PBMCs. DNA for the CDR3: TGTGCCAGCAGCCCGGCCCAGGCTCAAAACATTCAGTACTTC. Encoded protein: CASSPAQAQNIQYF.